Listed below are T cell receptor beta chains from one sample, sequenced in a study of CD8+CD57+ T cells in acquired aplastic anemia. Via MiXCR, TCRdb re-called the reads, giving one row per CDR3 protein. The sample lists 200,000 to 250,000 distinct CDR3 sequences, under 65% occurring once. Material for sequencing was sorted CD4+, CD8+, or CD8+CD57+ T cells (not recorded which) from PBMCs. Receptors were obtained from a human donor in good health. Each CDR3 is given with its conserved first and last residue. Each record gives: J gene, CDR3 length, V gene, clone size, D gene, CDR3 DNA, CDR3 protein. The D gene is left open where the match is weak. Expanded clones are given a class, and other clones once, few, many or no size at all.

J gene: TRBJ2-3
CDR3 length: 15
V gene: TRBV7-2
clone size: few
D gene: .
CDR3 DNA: TGTGCCAGCAGCTTAGTCAAGGGACTGACAGATACGCAGTATTTT
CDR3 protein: CASSLVKGLTDTQYF

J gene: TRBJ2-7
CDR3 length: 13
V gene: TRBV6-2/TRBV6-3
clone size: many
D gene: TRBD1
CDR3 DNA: TGTGCCAGCAGCTGGACAGGGACCTACGAGCAGTACTTC
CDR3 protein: CASSWTGTYEQYF

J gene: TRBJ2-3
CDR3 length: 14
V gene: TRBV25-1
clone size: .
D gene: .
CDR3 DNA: TGTGCCAGCAGTCAGGGCCCGGGCACAGATACGCAGTATTTT
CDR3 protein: CASSQGPGTDTQYF

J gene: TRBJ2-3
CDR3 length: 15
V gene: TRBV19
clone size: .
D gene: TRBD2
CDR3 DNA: TGTGCCAGCAGCCCCCTAGCGGGAGATTCGGATACGCAGTATTTT
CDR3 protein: CASSPLAGDSDTQYF

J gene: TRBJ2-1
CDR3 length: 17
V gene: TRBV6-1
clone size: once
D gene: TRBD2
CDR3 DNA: TGTGCCAGCAGTCTACTAGCGGGAGGGCCAGTTTACAATGAGCAGTTCTTC
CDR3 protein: CASSLLAGGPVYNEQFF

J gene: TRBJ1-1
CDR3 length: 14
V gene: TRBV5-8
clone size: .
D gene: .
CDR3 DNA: TGTGCCAGCAGCTTAGGCTTGAGGGGCTCTGAAGCTTTCTTT
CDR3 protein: CASSLGLRGSEAFF

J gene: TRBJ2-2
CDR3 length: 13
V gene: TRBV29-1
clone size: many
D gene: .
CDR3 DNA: TGCAGCGTACAACAAGCGAACACCGGGGAGCTGTTTTTT
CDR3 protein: CSVQQANTGELFF

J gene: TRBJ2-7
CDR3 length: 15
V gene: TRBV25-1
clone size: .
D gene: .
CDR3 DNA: TGTGCCAGCAGTGTGACCGGGACTCCGATCTACGAGCAGTACTTC
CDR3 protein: CASSVTGTPIYEQYF

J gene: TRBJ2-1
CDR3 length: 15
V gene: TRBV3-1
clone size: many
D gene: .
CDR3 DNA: TGTGCCAGCAGCCAGGGACGCTATACCTACAATGAGCAGTTCTTC
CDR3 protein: CASSQGRYTYNEQFF

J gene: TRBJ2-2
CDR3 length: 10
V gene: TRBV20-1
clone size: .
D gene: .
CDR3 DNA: TGCAGTGCTTTCTCAGGGGAGCTGTTTTTT
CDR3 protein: CSAFSGELFF

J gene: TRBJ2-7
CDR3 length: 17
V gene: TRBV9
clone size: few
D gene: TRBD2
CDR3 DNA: TGTGCCAGCAGCGTGGGACTAGCGGGAGCCGTTTCCTACGAGCAGTACTTC
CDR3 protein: CASSVGLAGAVSYEQYF

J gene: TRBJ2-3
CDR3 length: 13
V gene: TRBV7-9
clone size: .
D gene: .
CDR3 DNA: TGTGCCAGCCTAGCTTCTGGCACAGATACGCAGTATTTT
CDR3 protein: CASLASGTDTQYF

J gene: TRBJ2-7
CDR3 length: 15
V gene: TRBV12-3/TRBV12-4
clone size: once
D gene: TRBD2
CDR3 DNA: TGTGCCAGCAGCCTAGGACTAGCGGTAGCATACGAGCAGTACTTC
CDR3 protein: CASSLGLAVAYEQYF

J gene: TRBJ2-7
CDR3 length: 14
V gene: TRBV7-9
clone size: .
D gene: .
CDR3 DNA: TGTGCCAGCAGCCCTGTGACAGGAACCTACGAGCAGTACTTC
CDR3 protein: CASSPVTGTYEQYF

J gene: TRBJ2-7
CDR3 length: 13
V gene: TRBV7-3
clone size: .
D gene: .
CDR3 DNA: TGTGCCAGCAGCTTGACTGGGAGCGTTGGGCAGTACTTC
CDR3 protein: CASSLTGSVGQYF

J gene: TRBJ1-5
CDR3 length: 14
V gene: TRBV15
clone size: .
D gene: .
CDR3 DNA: TGTGCCACTGGACCAGATTATAGCAATCAGCCCCAGCATTTT
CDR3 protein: CATGPDYSNQPQHF

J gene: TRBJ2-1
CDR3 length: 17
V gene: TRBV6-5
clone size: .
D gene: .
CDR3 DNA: TGTGCCTGCTCAACGGGGGAGTCCGGGGACGGTGGTGGTGAGCAGTTCTTC
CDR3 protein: CACSTGESGDGGGEQFF

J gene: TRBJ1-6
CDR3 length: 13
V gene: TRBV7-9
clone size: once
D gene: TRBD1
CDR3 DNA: TGTGCCAGCCGCAAGGGGACAGGGGAACCCCTCCACTTT
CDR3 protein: CASRKGTGEPLHF

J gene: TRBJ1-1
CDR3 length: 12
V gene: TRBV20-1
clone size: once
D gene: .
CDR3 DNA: TGCAGTGCTACGGACAGACACACTGAAGCTTTCTTT
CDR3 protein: CSATDRHTEAFF

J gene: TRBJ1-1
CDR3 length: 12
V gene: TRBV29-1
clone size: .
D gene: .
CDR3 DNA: TGCAGCGGGACAGATGCGAACACTGAAGCTTTCTTT
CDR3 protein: CSGTDANTEAFF

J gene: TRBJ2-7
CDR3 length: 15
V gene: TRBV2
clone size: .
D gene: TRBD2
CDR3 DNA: TGTGCCAGCAGTGCGGCGGCTAGCGGGGCTGGCGAGCAGTACTTC
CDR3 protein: CASSAAASGAGEQYF

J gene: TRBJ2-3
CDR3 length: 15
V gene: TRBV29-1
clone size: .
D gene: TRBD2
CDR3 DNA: TGCAGCGTAGACGGACTAGCGGGAGAGGCAGATACGCAGTATTTT
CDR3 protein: CSVDGLAGEADTQYF

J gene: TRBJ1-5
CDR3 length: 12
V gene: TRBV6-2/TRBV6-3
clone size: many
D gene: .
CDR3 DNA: TGTGCCAGCAGATTCTACGGCGGCCCCCAGCATTTT
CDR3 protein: CASRFYGGPQHF

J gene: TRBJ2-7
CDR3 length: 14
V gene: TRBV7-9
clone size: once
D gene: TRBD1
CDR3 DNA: TGTGCCAGCAGCTCAGGACAGGGTAACTACGAGCAGTACTTC
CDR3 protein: CASSSGQGNYEQYF

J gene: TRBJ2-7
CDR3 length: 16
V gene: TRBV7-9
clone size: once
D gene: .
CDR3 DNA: TGTGCCAGCAGCTCCCCCTCTCAGGGGATCATCTACGAGCAGTACTTC
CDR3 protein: CASSSPSQGIIYEQYF

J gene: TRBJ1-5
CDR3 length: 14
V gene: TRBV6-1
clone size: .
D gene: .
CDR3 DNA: TGTGCCAGCAGGGCTAGTCGGCAGATAGGGCCCCAGCATTTT
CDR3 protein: CASRASRQIGPQHF

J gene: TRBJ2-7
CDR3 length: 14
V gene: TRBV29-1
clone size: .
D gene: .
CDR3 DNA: TGCAGCGTTTCGGGACAACAGAGCACCTACGAGCAGTACTTC
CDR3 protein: CSVSGQQSTYEQYF

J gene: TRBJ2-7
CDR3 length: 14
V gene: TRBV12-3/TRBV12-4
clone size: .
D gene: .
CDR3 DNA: TGTGCCAGCAGTCGCACCGCACTGTTGGACGAGCAGTACTTC
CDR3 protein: CASSRTALLDEQYF

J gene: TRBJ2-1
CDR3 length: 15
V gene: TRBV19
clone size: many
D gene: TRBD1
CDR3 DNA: TGTGCCAGTAGTATAATGGGGACAGGGGGCAATGAGCAGTTCTTC
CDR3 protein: CASSIMGTGGNEQFF

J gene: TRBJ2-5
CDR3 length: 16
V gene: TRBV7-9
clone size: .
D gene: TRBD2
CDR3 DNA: TGTGCCAGCAGCGACGGACTAGCGGCCCGCCAAGAGACCCAGTACTTC
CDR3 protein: CASSDGLAARQETQYF

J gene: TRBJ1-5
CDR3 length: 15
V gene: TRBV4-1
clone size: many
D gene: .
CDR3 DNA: TGCGCCAGCAGCCAAGAAAACCTCAGCAATCAGCCCCAGCATTTT
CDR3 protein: CASSQENLSNQPQHF